The following is a TCR beta chain sequence with its context. Its antigen is not known. These data are taken from a study of cytomegalovirus exposure and HLA in healthy donors. Amplification used 60 Vbeta primers and 13 Jbeta primers. Sequenced by immunoSEQ multiplex PCR; TCRdb stores in-frame clones only, minus some. The sample consists of about 210,000 clones, about 81% of them appearing once. Study-level results: Cytomegalovirus status was reportedly diagnosed by the classifier with high sensitivity and specificity.

Sequenced input: PBMCs. The clonotype was recovered from a man aged 35 to 55 in good health and CMV-seropositive.

Written as DNA, the CDR3 is TGCAGCGCATCCGGGACAGGGGCCAACTATGGCTACACCTTC. Translating it yields CSASGTGANYGYTF. V gene TRBV29-1 combines with J gene TRBJ1-2; 10 bases are shared with TRBD1. The CDR3 is made up of 14 amino acids. The V gene's germline CDR1 is SQVTM and CDR2 ANQGSEA. The trim removed 7 bases at V and 2 bases at J, leaving 7 bases unmatched.